This TCR beta chain appears in the sequencing data of a study of cytomegalovirus exposure and HLA in healthy donors. Regarding the study as a whole: HLA allele associations emerged for 17,000 or so TCR beta sequences in a later analysis, at 0.05 false discovery rate. V- and J-gene trimming of TCR beta was linked (in a later analysis) to a missense DCLRE1C variant. Among TCR beta chains, those listed as cytomegalovirus-associated numbered about 150.

The PCR had 60 Vbeta and 13 Jbeta primers. Here immunoSEQ multiplex PCR was the method, and the copy in TCRdb shows in-frame clones only, minus some. The profile covers 150,000 to 250,000 clones, with around four fifths appearing a single time and under 7.5% taken by the ten largest. Regarding this clone: Its specificity is unknown.

V was pared by 6 bases and J by 8 bases, with 9 bases of the junction left unmatched. CDR1 is SQVTM and CDR2 is ANQGSEA in the germline V gene. The CDR3 spans 13 residues. The source is a woman in her forties or fifties in good health and CMV-seropositive. The chain recombines TRBV29-1 with TRBJ1-2, with 10 bases fitting TRBD1. What was sequenced was PBMCs. The CDR3 DNA reads as TGCAGCGTAGAAAGACAGGGGGCTGGGGGCTACACCTTC. Protein sequence: CSVERQGAGGYTF.